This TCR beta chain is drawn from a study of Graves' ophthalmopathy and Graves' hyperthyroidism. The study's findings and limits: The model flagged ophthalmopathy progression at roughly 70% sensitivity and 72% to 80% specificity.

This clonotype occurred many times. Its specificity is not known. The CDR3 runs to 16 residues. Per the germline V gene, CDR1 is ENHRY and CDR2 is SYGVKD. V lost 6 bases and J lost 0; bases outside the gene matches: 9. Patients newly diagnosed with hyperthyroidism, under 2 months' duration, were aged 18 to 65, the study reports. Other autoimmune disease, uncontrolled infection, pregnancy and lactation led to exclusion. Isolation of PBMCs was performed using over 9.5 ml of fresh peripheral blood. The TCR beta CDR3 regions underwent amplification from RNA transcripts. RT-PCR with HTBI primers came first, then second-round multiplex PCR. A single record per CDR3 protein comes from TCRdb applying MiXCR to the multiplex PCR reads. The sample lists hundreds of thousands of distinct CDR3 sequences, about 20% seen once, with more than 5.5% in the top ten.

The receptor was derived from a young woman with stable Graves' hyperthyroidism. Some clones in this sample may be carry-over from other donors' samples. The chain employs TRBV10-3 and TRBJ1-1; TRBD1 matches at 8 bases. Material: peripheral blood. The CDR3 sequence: CAIRKTGGSMNTEAFF. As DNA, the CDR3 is TGTGCCATCAGGAAAACAGGGGGATCCATGAACACTGAAGCTTTCTTT.